Listed below are T cell receptor beta chains from one sample, sequenced in a study of T-cell reconstitution after alpha-beta-depleted transplantation in children. MiXCR was run by TCRdb on the PCR reads, yielding one entry per CDR3 protein. Of about 210,000 distinct CDR3 sequences listed, more than 15% are singletons. The sample was PBMCs, mostly from graft donor cells, taken 360 days after TCRalphabeta/CD19-depleted stem cell transplant. These receptors all stem from a male patient under 10 years old who had a stem cell transplant for acute lymphoblastic leukemia, so the T cells may come from the graft donor. Each CDR3 is given with its conserved first and last residue. Fields, in order: V gene, J gene, D gene, clone size, CDR3 protein, CDR3 DNA. D genes are given only for firm matches. Size is omitted from some rows. Given values are once, few, many or a class for expanded clones.

>TRBV6-5|TRBJ1-1|.|.
CASSYSGPRAEAFF
TGTGCCAGCAGTTACTCGGGCCCGAGGGCTGAAGCTTTCTTT
>TRBV5-1|TRBJ2-1|.|.
CASSSDQGITYNEQFF
TGCGCCAGCAGCTCTGATCAGGGAATCACCTACAATGAGCAGTTCTTC
>TRBV29-1|TRBJ1-1|.|.
CSVGSGVRTLGTEAFF
TGCAGCGTTGGTTCAGGGGTGCGAACCCTTGGCACTGAAGCTTTCTTT
>TRBV5-1|TRBJ1-5|.|.
CASSLTPDQPQHF
TGCGCCAGCAGCTTGACCCCGGATCAGCCCCAGCATTTT
>TRBV20-1|TRBJ2-5|TRBD1|few
CSARRTGDTWETQYF
TGCAGTGCTAGACGGACAGGCGATACGTGGGAGACCCAGTACTTC
>TRBV7-9|TRBJ2-7|.|.
CASSWGDEQYF
TGTGCCAGCAGCTGGGGGGACGAGCAGTACTTC
>TRBV15|TRBJ2-2|.|few
CATSIRGQGVTGELFF
TGTGCCACCAGCATCCGGGGGCAGGGGGTTACCGGGGAGCTGTTTTTT
>TRBV12-3/TRBV12-4|TRBJ1-2|.|.
CASRPRGHGYTF
TGTGCCAGCAGACCCAGGGGCCATGGCTACACCTTC
>TRBV20-1|TRBJ2-7|TRBD1|few
CSARDTGTGYEQYF
TGCAGTGCTAGAGATACAGGGACAGGGTACGAGCAGTACTTC
>TRBV3-1|TRBJ2-5|TRBD2|few
CASSQSSAGVGETQYF
TGTGCCAGCAGCCAATCTTCTGCGGGAGTAGGAGAGACCCAGTACTTC
>TRBV12-3/TRBV12-4|TRBJ2-1|TRBD1|few
CASSPRDRAAFNEQFF
TGTGCCAGCAGTCCCAGGGACAGGGCGGCCTTCAATGAGCAGTTCTTC
>TRBV10-3|TRBJ2-1|TRBD2|once
CAISESPSGSSYNEQFF
TGTGCCATCAGTGAGTCCCCTAGCGGGAGCTCCTACAATGAGCAGTTCTTC
>TRBV10-3|TRBJ2-6|TRBD2|.
CATGLNLILAPGANVLTF
TGTGCCACCGGACTGAATCTTATACTAGCGCCCGGGGCCAACGTCCTGACTTTC
>TRBV29-1|TRBJ1-5|.|once
CSVVTTLNSNQPQHF
TGCAGCGTTGTTACGACCCTAAATAGCAATCAGCCCCAGCATTTT
>TRBV4-1|TRBJ2-1|.|.
CASSQARLGSYNEQFF
TGCGCCAGCAGCCAGGCCCGACTAGGTAGCTACAATGAGCAGTTCTTC
>TRBV12-5|TRBJ1-2|.|.
CASGFPFSTYGYTF
TGTGCTAGTGGTTTTCCCTTTTCGACCTATGGCTACACCTTC
>TRBV12-3/TRBV12-4|TRBJ1-3|.|few
CASRPVGGKGFTGNTIYF
TGTGCCAGCAGGCCTGTCGGGGGTAAAGGTTTTACTGGAAACACCATATATTTT
>TRBV7-2|TRBJ2-1|TRBD2|many
CASSFGTSGGNEQFF
TGTGCCAGCAGCTTTGGGACTAGCGGTGGCAATGAGCAGTTCTTC
>TRBV5-1|TRBJ1-2|.|once
CASSLEPDRDSYGYTF
TGCGCCAGCAGCTTGGAGCCGGACAGAGACTCATATGGCTACACCTTC
>TRBV10-3|TRBJ1-2|.|few
CAISESGGPLHGYTF
TGTGCCATCAGTGAGTCGGGGGGGCCACTTCATGGCTACACCTTC
>TRBV13|TRBJ2-3|TRBD1|.
CASSRTQGKMYF
TGTGCCAGCAGCCGGACACAGGGGAAAATGTATTTT
>TRBV5-1|TRBJ2-7|.|few
CASSLGVGAYEQYF
TGCGCCAGCAGCTTGGGTGTCGGAGCCTACGAGCAGTACTTC
>TRBV13|TRBJ2-5|TRBD1|few
CASSPPGTGGNQYF
TGTGCCAGCAGCCCACCCGGGACAGGGGGGAACCAGTACTTC
>TRBV11-2|TRBJ2-1|.|.
CASSPMDWAGDNEQFF
TGTGCCAGCAGCCCCATGGATTGGGCAGGGGACAATGAGCAGTTCTTC
>TRBV5-1|TRBJ2-7|TRBD2|few
CASSSSGGETYEQYF
TGCGCCAGCAGCTCAAGCGGGGGGGAAACCTACGAGCAGTACTTC
>TRBV20-1|TRBJ1-2|TRBD1|.
CSARRQGVSFAF
TGCAGTGCTAGACGACAGGGAGTTAGTTTCGCCTTC
>TRBV2|TRBJ2-7|.|few
CASVRPYEQYF
TGTGCCAGCGTTCGGCCCTACGAGCAGTACTTC
>TRBV6-6|TRBJ2-1|.|.
CGVGFGYNEQFF
TGTGGGGTTGGGTTTGGCTACAATGAGCAGTTCTTC
>TRBV12-3/TRBV12-4|TRBJ2-5|TRBD2|.
CASSFIAGVWGQETQYF
TGTGCCAGCAGTTTCATAGCGGGAGTCTGGGGCCAAGAGACCCAGTACTTC
>TRBV6-1|TRBJ2-3|TRBD2|.
CASGGGAYDTQYF
TGTGCCAGCGGCGGGGGGGCATACGATACGCAGTATTTT
>TRBV18|TRBJ2-2|TRBD2|.
CASSPPGLAYTGELFF
TGTGCCAGCTCACCACCGGGACTAGCCTACACCGGGGAGCTGTTTTTT
>TRBV27|TRBJ2-7|.|few
CASGWGRAYEQYF
TGTGCCAGCGGTTGGGGCAGGGCCTACGAGCAGTACTTC
>TRBV12-2|TRBJ1-5|.|.
CASRTARPEAYSNQPQHF
TGTGCAAGTCGGACCGCAAGGCCAGAGGCTTATAGCAATCAGCCCCAGCATTTT
>TRBV12-3/TRBV12-4|TRBJ1-1|.|.
CASSFNQGQTEAFF
TGTGCCAGCAGTTTCAATCAGGGTCAAACTGAAGCTTTCTTT
>TRBV15|TRBJ1-4|.|.
CATSSSWEKLFF
TGTGCCACCAGCAGTTCATGGGAAAAACTGTTTTTT
>TRBV4-1|TRBJ1-1|.|few
CASSQEGGLKMNTEAFF
TGCGCCAGCAGCCAAGAGGGGGGCCTGAAGATGAACACTGAAGCTTTCTTT
>TRBV12-3/TRBV12-4|TRBJ1-5|TRBD1|few
CASTDQGVPQPQHF
TGTGCCAGCACGGACCAGGGGGTACCTCAGCCCCAGCATTTT
>TRBV7-3|TRBJ2-1|TRBD2|.
CASSFTRGEFHEQFF
TGTGCCAGCAGCTTTACGCGGGGGGAATTCCATGAGCAGTTCTTC
>TRBV12-3/TRBV12-4|TRBJ2-7|.|few
CASSSIPGQGSYEQYF
TGTGCCAGCAGTTCAATCCCCGGTCAGGGCTCCTACGAGCAGTACTTC
>TRBV6-5|TRBJ2-2|TRBD2|.
CASSYSPSGGPTGELFF
TGTGCCAGCAGTTACTCGCCCAGCGGGGGCCCCACCGGGGAGCTGTTTTTT
>TRBV6-5|TRBJ2-1|.|few
CASSYSSWGGLRNEQFF
TGTGCCAGCAGTTACTCGAGTTGGGGGGGCCTCAGGAATGAGCAGTTCTTC
>TRBV9|TRBJ2-3|TRBD2|few
CASSARGATDTQYF
TGTGCCAGCAGCGCGCGGGGGGCCACAGATACGCAGTATTTT
>TRBV7-6|TRBJ2-5|.|many
CASSRGSETQYF
TGTGCCAGCAGCCGAGGGTCGGAGACCCAGTACTTC
>TRBV7-2|TRBJ2-7|.|.
CASSLAGQGAHEQYF
TGTGCCAGCAGCTTAGCCGGCCAAGGGGCCCACGAGCAGTACTTC
>TRBV27|TRBJ2-2|TRBD1|few
CASSLSTGRVFDTGELFF
TGTGCCAGCAGTTTATCGACAGGGAGAGTGTTCGACACCGGGGAGCTGTTTTTT
>TRBV7-2|TRBJ2-7|.|few
CASSGWDTTYEQYF
TGTGCCAGCAGCGGATGGGACACGACCTACGAGCAGTACTTC
>TRBV15|TRBJ2-1|TRBD1|many
CATSRDIGQGDNEQFF
TGTGCCACCAGCAGAGATATAGGACAGGGGGATAATGAGCAGTTCTTC
>TRBV27|TRBJ2-7|.|.
CASSSLGDGTYEQYF
TGTGCCAGCAGTTCCTTGGGGGACGGTACCTACGAGCAGTACTTC
>TRBV28|TRBJ2-1|TRBD2|many
CASRNIAGEGLSNEQFF
TGTGCCAGCAGAAATATAGCGGGAGAGGGACTCTCCAATGAGCAGTTCTTC
>TRBV5-1|TRBJ2-2|.|.
CASSFTGGPNTGELFF
TGCGCCAGCAGCTTTACCGGGGGGCCGAACACCGGGGAGCTGTTTTTT
>TRBV12-3/TRBV12-4|TRBJ1-3|.|few
CASCRTVSSLTGNTIYF
TGTGCCAGCTGTCGGACAGTCAGCTCCCTCACTGGAAACACCATATATTTT
>TRBV5-1|TRBJ2-6|TRBD1|few
CASSSGQGLSGANVLTF
TGCGCCAGCAGCTCCGGACAGGGGCTCTCCGGGGCCAACGTCCTGACTTTC
>TRBV5-1|TRBJ2-1|.|many
CASRPAWAEQFF
TGCGCCAGCAGACCAGCTTGGGCCGAGCAGTTCTTC
>TRBV10-3|TRBJ2-1|TRBD2|.
CAITGVSGGVINEQFF
TGTGCCATCACGGGGGTTAGCGGGGGGGTCATCAATGAGCAGTTCTTC
>TRBV4-2|TRBJ1-2|TRBD1|.
CASSRTGERSLANYGYTF
TGTGCCAGCAGCCGGACAGGCGAACGCTCATTAGCTAACTATGGCTACACCTTC
>TRBV20-1|TRBJ1-5|.|.
CSASSGSNQPQHF
TGCAGTGCTAGCTCAGGGTCCAATCAGCCCCAGCATTTT
>TRBV6-5|TRBJ2-5|.|few
CASSSGRWIDVTQYF
TGTGCCAGCAGTTCCGGACGGTGGATTGATGTGACCCAGTACTTC
>TRBV10-1|TRBJ1-1|.|few
CASSAGRGAFF
TGCGCCAGCAGTGCGGGCAGAGGAGCTTTCTTT